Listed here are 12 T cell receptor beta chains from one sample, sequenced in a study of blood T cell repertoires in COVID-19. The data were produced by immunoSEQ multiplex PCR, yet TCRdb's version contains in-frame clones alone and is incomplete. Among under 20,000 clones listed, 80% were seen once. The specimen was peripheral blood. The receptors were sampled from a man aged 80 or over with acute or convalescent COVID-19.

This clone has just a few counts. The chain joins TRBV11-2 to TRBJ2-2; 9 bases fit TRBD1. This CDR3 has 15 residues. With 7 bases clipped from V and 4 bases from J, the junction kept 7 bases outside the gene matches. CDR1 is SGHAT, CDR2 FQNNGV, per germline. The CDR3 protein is CASTPTTGGTGELFF. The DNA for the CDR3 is TGTGCCAGCACCCCTACGACAGGGGGCACCGGGGAGCTGTTTTTT.

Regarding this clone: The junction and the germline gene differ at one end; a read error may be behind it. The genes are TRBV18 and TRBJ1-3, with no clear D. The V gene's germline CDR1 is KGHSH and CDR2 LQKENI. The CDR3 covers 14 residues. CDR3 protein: CASSPQSSGNTIYF. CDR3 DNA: TGTGCCAGCTCGCCACAGAGCTCTGGAAACACCATATATTTT.

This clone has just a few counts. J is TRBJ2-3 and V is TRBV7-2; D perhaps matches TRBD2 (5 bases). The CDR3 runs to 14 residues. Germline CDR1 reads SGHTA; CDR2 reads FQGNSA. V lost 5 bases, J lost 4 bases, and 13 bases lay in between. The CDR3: CASSLNSGADTQYF. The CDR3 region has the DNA TGTGCCAGCAGCCTCAACAGCGGCGCAGATACGCAGTATTTT.

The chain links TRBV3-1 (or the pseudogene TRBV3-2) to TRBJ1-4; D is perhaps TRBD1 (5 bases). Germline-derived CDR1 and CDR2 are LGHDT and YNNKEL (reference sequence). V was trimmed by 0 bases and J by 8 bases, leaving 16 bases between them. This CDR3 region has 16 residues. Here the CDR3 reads CASSQDPLGVGEKLFF. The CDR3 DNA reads TGTGCCAGCAGCCAAGACCCTCTAGGGGTTGGGGAAAAACTGTTTTTT.

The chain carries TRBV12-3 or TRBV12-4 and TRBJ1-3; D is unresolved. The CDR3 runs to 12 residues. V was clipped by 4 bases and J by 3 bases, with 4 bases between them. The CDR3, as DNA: TGTGCCAGCAGTTCGTTTGGAAACACCATATATTTT. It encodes CASSSFGNTIYF.

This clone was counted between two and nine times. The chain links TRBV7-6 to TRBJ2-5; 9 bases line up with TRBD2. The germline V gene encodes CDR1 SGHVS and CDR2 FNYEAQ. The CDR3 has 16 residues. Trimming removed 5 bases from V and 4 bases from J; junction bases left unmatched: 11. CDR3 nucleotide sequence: TGTGCCAGCAGCCTTACGGTTCCAGCGGGGGGAGAGACCCAGTACTTC. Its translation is CASSLTVPAGGETQYF. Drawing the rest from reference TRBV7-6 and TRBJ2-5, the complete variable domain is GAGVSQSPRYKVTKRGQDVALRCDPISGHVSLYWYRQALGQGPEFLTYFNYEAQQDKSGLPNDRFSAERPEGSISTLTIQRTEQRDSAMYRCASSLTVPAGGETQYFGPGTRLLVL.

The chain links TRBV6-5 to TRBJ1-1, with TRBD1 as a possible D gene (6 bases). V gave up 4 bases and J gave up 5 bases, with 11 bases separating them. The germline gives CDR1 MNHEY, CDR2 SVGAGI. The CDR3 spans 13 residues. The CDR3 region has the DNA TGTGCCAGCAGTTTTGCTCAGGGGACTGAAGCTTTCTTT. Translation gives CASSFAQGTEAFF.

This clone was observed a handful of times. The CDR3 spells CASSLATGMNEKLFF. CDR3 sequence (DNA): TGTGCCAGCAGCTTAGCGACAGGAATGAATGAAAAACTGTTTTTT. The chain carries TRBV7-2 and TRBJ1-4; maybe TRBD1 (6 bases). V lost 0 bases to trimming and J lost 5 bases, with 10 bases between them. The CDR3 totals 15 residues. CDR1 is SGHTA, CDR2 FQGNSA, per germline.

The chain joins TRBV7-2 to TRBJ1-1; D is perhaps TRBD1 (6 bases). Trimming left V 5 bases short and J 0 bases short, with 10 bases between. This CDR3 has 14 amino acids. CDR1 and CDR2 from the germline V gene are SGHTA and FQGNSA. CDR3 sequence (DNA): TGTGCCAGCAGCCCAGGGACATTGAACACTGAAGCTTTCTTT. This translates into CASSPGTLNTEAFF.

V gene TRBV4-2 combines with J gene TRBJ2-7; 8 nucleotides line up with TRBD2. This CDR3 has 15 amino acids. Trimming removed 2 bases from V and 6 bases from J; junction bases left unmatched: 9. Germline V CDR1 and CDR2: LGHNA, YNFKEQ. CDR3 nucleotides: TGTGCCAGCAGCCAAAACGGGGGGGCCCAGGGCGAGCAGTACTTC. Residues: CASSQNGGAQGEQYF.

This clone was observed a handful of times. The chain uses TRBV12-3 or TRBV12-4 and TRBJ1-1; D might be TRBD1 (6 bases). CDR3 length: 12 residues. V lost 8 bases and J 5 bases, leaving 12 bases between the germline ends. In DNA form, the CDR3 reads TGTGCCAGCGGCCCAGGGGTTACTGAAGCTTTCTTT. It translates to CASGPGVTEAFF.

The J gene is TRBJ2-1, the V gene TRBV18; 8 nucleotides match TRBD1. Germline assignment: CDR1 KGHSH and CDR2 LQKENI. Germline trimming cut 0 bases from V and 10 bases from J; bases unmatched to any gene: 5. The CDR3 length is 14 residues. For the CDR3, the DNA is TGTGCCAGCTCACCACCGACAGGGGACAGGGAGCAGTTCTTC. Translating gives CASSPPTGDREQFF.